The sample holds a few counts of the clone carrying this T cell receptor (beta chain). A library of TCRbeta sequences, prepared with unique molecular identifiers, was generated. Each CDR3 protein gets one entry after TCRdb re-called the PCR reads with MiXCR. The table has about 78,000 distinct CDR3 sequences, 13% to 15% seen once. The CDR3 is 20 residues long. Germline CDR1 SQVTM, CDR2 ANQGSEA. Trimming took 0 bases from V and 0 from J; bases not matched to a gene: 15. This record comes from a study of T-cell reconstitution after alpha-beta-depleted transplantation in children. The receptor comes from a male patient aged 2-10 years who had a stem cell transplant for acute lymphoblastic leukemia, so the T cells may come from the graft donor. The material was PBMCs, mostly from graft donor cells, obtained 180 days after TCRalphabeta/CD19-depleted stem cell transplant. The V and J genes are TRBV29-1 and TRBJ2-1; 9 bases agree with TRBD1. The DNA of the CDR3 is TGCAGCGTTGAAGATGAGGACAGGGGACGTTCTTCGGGCTCCTACAATGAGCAGTTCTTC. It is translated as CSVEDEDRGRSSGSYNEQFF.